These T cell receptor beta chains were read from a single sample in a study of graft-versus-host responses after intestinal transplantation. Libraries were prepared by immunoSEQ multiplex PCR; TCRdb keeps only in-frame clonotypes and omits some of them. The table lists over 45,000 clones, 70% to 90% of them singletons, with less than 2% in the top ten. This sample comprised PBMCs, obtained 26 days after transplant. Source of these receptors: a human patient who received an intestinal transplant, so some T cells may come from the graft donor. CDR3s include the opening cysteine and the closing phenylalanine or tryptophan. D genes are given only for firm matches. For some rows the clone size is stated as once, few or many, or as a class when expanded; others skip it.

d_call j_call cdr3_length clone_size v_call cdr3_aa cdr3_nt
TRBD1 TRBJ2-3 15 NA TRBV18 CASSPGTGYADTQYF TGTGCCAGCTCACCGGGGACAGGGTACGCAGATACGCAGTATTTT
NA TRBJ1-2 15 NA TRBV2 CASSESSTANYGYTF TGTGCCAGCAGTGAATCCTCGACAGCTAACTATGGCTACACCTTC
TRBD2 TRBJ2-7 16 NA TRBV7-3 CASSLELAGVPYEQYF TGTGCCAGCAGCTTAGAACTAGCGGGAGTACCCTACGAGCAGTACTTC
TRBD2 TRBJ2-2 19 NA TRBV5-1 CASSSSIAGGLEVTGELFF TGCGCCAGCAGCTCTTCCATAGCGGGCGGGTTAGAGGTCACCGGGGAGCTGTTTTTT
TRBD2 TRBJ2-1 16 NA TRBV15 CATMTTSGLSYNEQFF TGTGCCACCATGACTACTAGCGGATTATCCTACAATGAGCAGTTCTTC
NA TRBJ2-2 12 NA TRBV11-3 CASSPRTGELFF TGTGCCAGCAGCCCCCGCACCGGGGAGCTGTTTTTT
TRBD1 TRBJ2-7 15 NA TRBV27 CASSATGTGSEEQYF TGTGCCAGCAGTGCGACCGGGACAGGGTCGGAGGAGCAGTACTTC
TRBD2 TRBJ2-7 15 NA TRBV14 CASSQASGGSYEQYF TGTGCCAGCAGCCAAGCCAGCGGGGGGAGCTACGAGCAGTACTTC
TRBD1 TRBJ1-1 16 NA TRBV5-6 CASSLPFGTGDTEAFF TGTGCCAGCAGCTTGCCGTTTGGGACAGGGGACACTGAAGCTTTCTTT
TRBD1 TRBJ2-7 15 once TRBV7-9 CASSPGGRGDYEQYF TGTGCCAGCAGCCCAGGGGGCAGGGGGGACTACGAGCAGTACTTC
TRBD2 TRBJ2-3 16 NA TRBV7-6 CASSLLAGVGGDTQYF TGTGCCAGCAGTCTTCTAGCGGGAGTTGGGGGAGATACGCAGTATTTT
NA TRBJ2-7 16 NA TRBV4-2 CASSQVPNGIGYEQYF TGTGCCAGCAGCCAAGTCCCAAACGGGATAGGCTACGAGCAGTACTTC
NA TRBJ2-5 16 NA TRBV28 CASSLVGLSDGETQYF TGTGCCAGCAGTTTAGTCGGGTTAAGCGATGGAGAGACCCAGTACTTC
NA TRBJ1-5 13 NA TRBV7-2 CASSFPPDQPQHF TGTGCCAGCAGCTTCCCGCCGGATCAGCCCCAGCATTTT
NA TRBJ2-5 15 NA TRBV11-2 CASSLLSQGQETQYF TGTGCCAGCAGCCTCTTATCACAGGGCCAAGAGACCCAGTACTTC
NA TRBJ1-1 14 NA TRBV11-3 CASSLQGRNTEAFF TGTGCCAGCAGCTTACAGGGTAGGAACACTGAAGCTTTCTTT
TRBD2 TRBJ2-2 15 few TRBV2 CASSIRGANTGELFF TGTGCCAGCAGTATTCGGGGGGCGAACACCGGGGAGCTGTTTTTT
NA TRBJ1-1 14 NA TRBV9 CASSVGNRVTEAFF TGTGCCAGCAGCGTAGGGAACAGGGTAACTGAAGCTTTCTTT
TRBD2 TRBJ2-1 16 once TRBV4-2 CASSQYSGANYNEQFF TGTGCCAGCAGCCAGTATAGCGGGGCGAACTACAATGAGCAGTTCTTC
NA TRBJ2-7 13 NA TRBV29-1 CSVDPDGTYEQYF TGCAGCGTCGACCCGGACGGGACCTACGAGCAGTACTTC
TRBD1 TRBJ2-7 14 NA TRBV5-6 CASSSGTGFYEQYF TGTGCCAGCAGTTCCGGGACAGGGTTCTACGAGCAGTACTTC
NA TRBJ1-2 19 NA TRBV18 CASSPLPRLGPGVGYGYTF TGTGCCAGCTCACCACTACCCCGACTGGGGCCGGGGGTTGGGTATGGCTACACCTTC
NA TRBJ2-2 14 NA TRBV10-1 CASSGRPNTGELFF TGCGCCAGCAGTGGCAGGCCGAACACCGGGGAGCTGTTTTTT
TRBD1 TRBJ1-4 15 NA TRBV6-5 CASSDSGGTNEKLFF TGTGCCAGCAGTGACTCAGGGGGAACTAATGAAAAACTGTTTTTT
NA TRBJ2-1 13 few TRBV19 CASSIEGRGEQFF TGTGCCAGTAGTATAGAAGGAAGGGGTGAGCAGTTCTTC
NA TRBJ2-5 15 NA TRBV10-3 CAISESQTGTIPQYF TGTGCCATCAGTGAGTCCCAGACAGGTACCATTCCCCAGTACTTC
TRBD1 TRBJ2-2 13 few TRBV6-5 CASGTGNTGELFF TGTGCCAGCGGGACAGGGAACACCGGGGAGCTGTTTTTT
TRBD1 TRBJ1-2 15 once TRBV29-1 CSVLGPDRGLVGYTF TGCAGCGTTCTGGGGCCGGACAGGGGGTTGGTTGGCTACACCTTC
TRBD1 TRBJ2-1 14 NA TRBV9 CASSAEGAFNEQFF TGTGCCAGCAGCGCCGAGGGGGCCTTCAATGAGCAGTTCTTC
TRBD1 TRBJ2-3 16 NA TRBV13 CASSATRGHNTDTQYF TGTGCCAGCAGCGCAACCAGGGGGCATAACACAGATACGCAGTATTTT
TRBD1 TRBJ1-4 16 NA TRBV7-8 CASSISPGQINEKLFF TGTGCCAGCAGCATCTCTCCGGGACAGATTAATGAGAAACTGTTTTTT
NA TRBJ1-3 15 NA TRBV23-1 CASSQEVSSGNTIYF TGCGCCAGCAGTCAAGAGGTGAGCTCTGGAAACACCATATATTTT
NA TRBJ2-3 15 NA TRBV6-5 CASTGGGQGADTQYF TGTGCCAGCACCGGGGGGGGACAGGGCGCAGATACGCAGTATTTT
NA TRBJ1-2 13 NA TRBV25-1 CASSDFFDYGYTF TGTGCCAGCAGTGATTTCTTCGACTATGGCTACACCTTC
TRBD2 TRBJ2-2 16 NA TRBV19 CASSIQGGRAPGELFF TGTGCCAGTAGTATACAGGGCGGGAGGGCCCCCGGGGAGCTGTTTTTT
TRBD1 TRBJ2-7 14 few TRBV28 CASSLRDRDHEQYF TGTGCCAGCAGTCTCCGGGACAGGGATCACGAGCAGTACTTC
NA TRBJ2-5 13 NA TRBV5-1 CADAWGDRETQYF TGCGCCGACGCTTGGGGGGATCGAGAGACCCAGTACTTC
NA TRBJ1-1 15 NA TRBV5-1 CASSLQQRMNTEAFF TGCGCCAGCAGCTTGCAACAGAGAATGAACACTGAAGCTTTCTTT
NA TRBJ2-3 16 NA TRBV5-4 CASSLGTGPKADTQYF TGTGCCAGCAGCTTAGGCACAGGGCCAAAGGCAGATACGCAGTATTTT
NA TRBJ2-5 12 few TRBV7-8 CATSEVSETQYF TGTGCCACTTCTGAGGTTTCGGAGACCCAGTACTTC
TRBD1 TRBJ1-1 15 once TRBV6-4 CASKFRDSQNTEAFF TGTGCCAGTAAATTCCGGGACAGCCAAAACACTGAAGCTTTCTTT
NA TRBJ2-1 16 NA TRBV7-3 CASSLYSGSSYNEQFF TGTGCCAGCAGCTTATATAGCGGTAGCTCCTACAATGAGCAGTTCTTC
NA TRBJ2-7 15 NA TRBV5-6 CASSGRGGSTYEQYF TGTGCCAGCAGCGGCAGGGGAGGGTCAACCTACGAGCAGTACTTC
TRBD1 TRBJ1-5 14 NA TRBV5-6 CASSLGDRDQPQHF TGTGCCAGCAGCTTGGGGGACAGGGATCAGCCCCAGCATTTT
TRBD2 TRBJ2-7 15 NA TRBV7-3 CASSLTGGRSDEQYF TGTGCCAGCAGCTTAACCGGCGGGAGGAGCGACGAGCAGTACTTC